These T cell receptor beta chains were read from a single sample in a study of cytomegalovirus exposure and HLA in healthy donors. Assay used: immunoSEQ multiplex PCR; TCRdb lists only in-frame clones, some missing. In the table there are 200,000 to 300,000 clones, less than 95% of which are singletons. Sequencing was carried out using PBMCs. The receptors were gathered from a woman in her twenties or thirties in good health and CMV-seronegative. Both conserved end residues are part of each CDR3.

J,V,CDR3
TRBJ2-5,TRBV7-2,CASSPDGQETQYF
TRBJ2-7,TRBV5-1,CASSLGQVSSYEQYF
TRBJ2-2,TRBV7-2,CASSLRALGNTGELFF
TRBJ1-1,TRBV7-3,CASSLNPLGRGTEAFF
TRBJ2-1,TRBV18,CASSPLGVTYNEQFF
TRBJ2-1,TRBV15,CATSSGLAIGEQFF
TRBJ2-7,TRBV4-1,CASSQDPLAEAYEQYF
TRBJ2-6,TRBV7-3,CASSLSLGAQGANVLTF
TRBJ2-7,TRBV4-2,CASSQGSSYEQYF
TRBJ2-1,TRBV27,CASRKEGTSVNEQFF
TRBJ2-7,TRBV13,CASSLGQGYEQYF
TRBJ1-1,TRBV5-4,CASTRDRATEAFF
TRBJ1-5,TRBV5-8,CASSLGQIGNSNQPQHF
TRBJ2-2,TRBV27,CASSLSRQGTNTGELFF
TRBJ1-1,TRBV5-1,CASSLRSQNTEAFF
TRBJ1-1,TRBV5-6,CASSLGWTGNTEAFF